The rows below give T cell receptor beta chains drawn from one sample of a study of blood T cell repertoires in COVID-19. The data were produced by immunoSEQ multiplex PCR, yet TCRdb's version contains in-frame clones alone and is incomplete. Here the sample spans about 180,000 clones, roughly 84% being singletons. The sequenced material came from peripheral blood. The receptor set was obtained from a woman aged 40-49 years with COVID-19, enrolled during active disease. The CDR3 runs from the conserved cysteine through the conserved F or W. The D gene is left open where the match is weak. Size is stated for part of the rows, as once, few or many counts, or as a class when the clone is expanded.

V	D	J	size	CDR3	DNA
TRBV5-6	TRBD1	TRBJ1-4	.	CASSYNGQGPLGEKLFF	TGTGCCAGCAGCTACAACGGACAGGGGCCACTAGGTGAAAAACTGTTTTTT
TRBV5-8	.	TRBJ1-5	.	CASSFHPGGANQPQHF	TGTGCCAGCAGCTTCCACCCGGGGGGGGCAAATCAGCCCCAGCATTTT
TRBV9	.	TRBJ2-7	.	CASSLEPSSYEQYF	TGTGCCAGCAGCCTTGAACCGTCCAGCTACGAGCAGTACTTC
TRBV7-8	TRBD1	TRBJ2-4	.	CASSPGTGGKNIQYF	TGTGCCAGCAGCCCGGGGACAGGGGGCAAAAACATTCAGTACTTC
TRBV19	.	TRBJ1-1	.	CASYTGLLSNTEAFF	TGTGCCAGCTATACAGGGCTGCTTTCGAACACTGAAGCTTTCTTT
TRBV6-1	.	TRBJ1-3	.	CASSEAPTRISGNTIYF	TGTGCCAGCAGTGAAGCGCCCACGCGGATCTCTGGAAACACCATATATTTT
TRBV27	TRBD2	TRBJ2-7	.	CASSTLTSGTRRSYEQYF	TGTGCCAGCAGTACCCTTACTAGCGGGACCCGTCGCTCCTACGAGCAGTACTTC
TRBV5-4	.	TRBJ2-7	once	CASSSGVSYEQYF	TGTGCCAGCAGCTCGGGGGTCTCCTACGAGCAGTACTTC
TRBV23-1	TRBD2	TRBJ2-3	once	CASSQLAGRGTDTQYF	TGCGCCAGCAGTCAACTGGCAGGGAGGGGCACAGATACGCAGTATTTT
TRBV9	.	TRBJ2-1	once	CASSVASVPNEQFF	TGTGCCAGCAGCGTAGCCTCCGTCCCCAATGAGCAGTTCTTC